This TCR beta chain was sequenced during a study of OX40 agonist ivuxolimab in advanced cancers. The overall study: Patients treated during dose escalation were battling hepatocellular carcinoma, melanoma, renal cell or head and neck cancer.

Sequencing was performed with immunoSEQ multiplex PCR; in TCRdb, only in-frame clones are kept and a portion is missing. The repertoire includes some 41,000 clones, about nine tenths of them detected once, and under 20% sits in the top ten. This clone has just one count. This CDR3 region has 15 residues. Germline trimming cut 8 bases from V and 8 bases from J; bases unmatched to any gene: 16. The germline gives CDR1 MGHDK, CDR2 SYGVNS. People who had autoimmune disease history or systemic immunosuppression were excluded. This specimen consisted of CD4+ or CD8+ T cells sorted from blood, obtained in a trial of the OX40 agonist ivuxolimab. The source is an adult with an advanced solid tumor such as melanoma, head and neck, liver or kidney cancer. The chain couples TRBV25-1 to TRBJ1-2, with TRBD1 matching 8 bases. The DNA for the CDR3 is TGTGCCAGCTCGGGGTTGGACAGGGATGGTAGGGGCTACACCTTC. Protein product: CASSGLDRDGRGYTF.